The clone carrying this T cell receptor (beta chain) was recorded many times. The data derive from a study of response to subunit inactivated influenza vaccine. TCRdb independently ran MiXCR on the RT-PCR reads; one entry per CDR3 protein. The repertoire includes roughly 620,000 distinct CDR3 sequences, approximately 11% of them detected once, and approximately 10% sits in the top ten. A further study also used this sample, focusing on T cells expressing NK-cell markers. Per that study: What made the TCR beta cDNA was 5'RACE template switching with UMIs.

Material: PBMCs from blood, obtained on the day of vaccination. The sequence was collected from a man aged 45-60 years who received an inactivated influenza vaccine.

DNA for the CDR3: TGCGCCAGCAGCTTGAGTACTAGCGGGGATGAGCAGTTCTTC. This gives the protein CASSLSTSGDEQFF. The chain employs TRBV5-1 and TRBJ2-1, with 10 bases aligning to TRBD2. V shed 1 base, J shed 8 bases, and the junction held 3 bases outside the gene matches. Germline loops: CDR1 SGHRS, CDR2 YFSETQ. The CDR3 has 14 amino acids.